This T cell receptor beta chain originates from a study of blood T cell repertoires in COVID-19. At the level of the study: Acute and convalescent COVID-19 samples came from the United States, Italy and Spain.

This clone came up a few times. Authors' processing steps: Amplification with reference gene primers provided the estimates of nucleated cell counts. Sequencing used immunoSEQ multiplex PCR; TCRdb keeps in-frame clones, though not all of them. The V and J calls and clone size are taken from that table; D and trimming were inferred from the DNA. The sample records some 20,000 clones, roughly 88% being singletons. The germline gives CDR1 SEHNR, CDR2 FQNEAQ (reference sequence). The CDR3 consists of 15 residues. V lost 3 bases, J lost 0 bases, and 9 bases lay in between. The chain has TRBV7-9 and TRBJ1-3; D is ambiguous. The specimen sequenced was peripheral blood. This TCR was sampled from a man in his 70s with acute or convalescent COVID-19. The CDR3 nucleotides are TGTGCCAGCAGCTTGGGAGGGATCTCTGGAAACACCATATATTTT. Amino acid sequence: CASSLGGISGNTIYF.